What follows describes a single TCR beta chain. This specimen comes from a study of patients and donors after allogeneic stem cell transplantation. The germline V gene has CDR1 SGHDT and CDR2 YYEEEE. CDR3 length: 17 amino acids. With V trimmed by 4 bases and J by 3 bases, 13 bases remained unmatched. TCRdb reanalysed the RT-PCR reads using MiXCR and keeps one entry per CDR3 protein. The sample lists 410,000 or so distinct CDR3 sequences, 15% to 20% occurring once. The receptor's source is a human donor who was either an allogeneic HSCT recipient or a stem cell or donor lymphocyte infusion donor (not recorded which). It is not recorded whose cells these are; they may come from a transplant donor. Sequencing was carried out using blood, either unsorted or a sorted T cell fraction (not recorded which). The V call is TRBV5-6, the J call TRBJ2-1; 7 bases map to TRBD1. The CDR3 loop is CASSQPLGQVLYNEQFF. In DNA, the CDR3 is TGTGCCAGCAGCCAACCACTCGGACAGGTACTCTACAATGAGCAGTTCTTC.